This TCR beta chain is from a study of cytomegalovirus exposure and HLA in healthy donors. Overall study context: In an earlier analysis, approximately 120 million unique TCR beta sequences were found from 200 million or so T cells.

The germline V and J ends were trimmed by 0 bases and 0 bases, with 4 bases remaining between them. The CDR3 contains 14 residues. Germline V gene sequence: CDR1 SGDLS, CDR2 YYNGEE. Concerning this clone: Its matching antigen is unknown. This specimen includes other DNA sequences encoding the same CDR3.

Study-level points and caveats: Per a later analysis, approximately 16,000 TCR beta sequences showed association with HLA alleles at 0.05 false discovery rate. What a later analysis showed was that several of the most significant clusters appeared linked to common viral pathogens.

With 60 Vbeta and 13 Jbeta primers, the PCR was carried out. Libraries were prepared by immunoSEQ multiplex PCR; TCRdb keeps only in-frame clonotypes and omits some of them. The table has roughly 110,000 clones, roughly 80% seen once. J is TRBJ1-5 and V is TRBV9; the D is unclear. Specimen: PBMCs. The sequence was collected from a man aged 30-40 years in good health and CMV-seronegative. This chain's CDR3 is CASSVGDSNQPQHF. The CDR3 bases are TGTGCCAGCAGCGTAGGAGATAGCAATCAGCCCCAGCATTTT.